The 32 T cell receptor beta chains in this list originate from one sample, sequenced in a study of control samples from healthy donors and cancer patients (dated by TCRdb to about 2020). The library was produced with the immunoSEQ multiplex PCR assay. TCRdb retrieved this table from immuneACCESS and kept in-frame rearrangements only. Not all clones are present; in checked studies, unresolved V genes account for under half, and no reason is known for the remainder. Across this sample there are 200,000 or so clones, with 91% seen only once. The ten largest account for less than 2% of the sample. Input material: blood. Every receptor here comes from a man aged 30 to 39 in good health.

The rearrangement links TRBV15 to TRBJ2-2; TRBD1 agrees at 8 bases. The germline CDR1 and CDR2 sequences are LNHNV and YYDKDF (reference sequence). With 3 bases clipped from V and 5 bases from J, the junction kept 5 bases outside the gene matches. CDR3 length: 15 residues. The CDR3 DNA reads TGTGCCACCAGCAGCAGGGGGCTCGTTACCGGGGAGCTGTTTTTT. This translates into CATSSRGLVTGELFF.

The J gene is TRBJ2-7, the V gene TRBV4-1; D is unresolved. CDR1 and CDR2 (germline): MGHRA, YSYEKL. Trimming pared 2 bases from V and 2 bases from J, leaving 19 bases between. CDR3 size: 17 residues. The DNA of the CDR3 is TGCGCCAGCAGCCAATTAGTCGGACCGACGAGGACCTACGAGCAGTACTTC. Amino acids: CASSQLVGPTRTYEQYF.

The gene calls are TRBV19 and TRBJ1-4; 8 bases fit TRBD1. From germline, CDR1 is LNHDA and CDR2 SQIVND (reference sequence). This CDR3 region has 14 residues. V shed 5 bases, J shed 8 bases, and the junction held 7 bases outside the gene matches. CDR3 residues: CASSPGQGNEKLFF. The CDR3 DNA reads as TGTGCCAGTAGTCCCGGACAGGGTAACGAAAAACTGTTTTTT.

The chain joins TRBV6-1 to TRBJ1-5, with D hard to call. Trimming took off 2 bases at V and 0 bases at J, with 11 bases between the two ends. The CDR3 sequence is 16 residues long. CDR1 MNHNS and CDR2 SASEGT come from the germline V gene. CDR3 amino acids: CASSEFRVSSNQPQHF. Here the CDR3 DNA reads TGTGCCAGCAGTGAATTTCGGGTTTCTAGCAATCAGCCCCAGCATTTT.

The rearrangement uses TRBV7-9 and TRBJ2-7; D remains unclear. V shed 1 base and J shed 7 bases, with 11 bases lying between them. There are 13 residues in the CDR3. CDR1 is SEHNR, CDR2 FQNEAQ, per germline (reference sequence). The CDR3 is CASSLVFAGEQYF. The CDR3 coding sequence is TGTGCCAGCAGCTTAGTCTTCGCCGGGGAGCAGTACTTC.

This sequence joins TRBV4-1 and TRBJ2-1; D gene uncertain. Trimming left V 0 bases short and J 4 bases short, with 10 bases between. Germline V lookup: CDR1 MGHRA, CDR2 YSYEKL. The CDR3 spans 15 residues. The CDR3 DNA reads TGCGCCAGCAGCCAAGATTTCCTCCGATACAATGAGCAGTTCTTC. Amino acids: CASSQDFLRYNEQFF.

The chain uses TRBV6-5 and TRBJ2-3, with 12 nucleotides matching TRBD1. The CDR3 contains 14 residues. CDR1 MNHEY and CDR2 SVGAGI come from the germline V gene. With 9 bases clipped from V and 6 bases from J, the junction kept 7 bases outside the gene matches. The CDR3 sequence is CASRRDRGPDTQYF. CDR3 coding DNA: TGTGCCAGTCGCCGGGACAGGGGGCCTGATACGCAGTATTTT.

This chain connects TRBV27 to TRBJ2-2; TRBD2 might be the D (7 bases). V was pared by 8 bases and J by 6 bases, with 10 bases between. The germline CDR1 and CDR2 sequences are MNHEY and SMNVEV (reference sequence). The CDR3 is made up of 12 amino acids. The CDR3 sequence: CASQGGAGELFF. The CDR3 DNA follows: TGTGCCAGCCAAGGGGGGGCCGGGGAGCTGTTTTTT.

This chain connects TRBV7-3 to TRBJ2-1; D may be TRBD1 or TRBD2 (6 bases each). Per germline, CDR1 SGHTA and CDR2 FQGTGA. Trimming left V 2 bases short and J 6 bases short, with 14 bases between. The CDR3 is made up of 15 amino acids. CDR3 protein: CASSLGGGRANEQFF. The CDR3 bases are TGTGCCAGCAGCTTAGGAGGGGGTAGGGCCAATGAGCAGTTCTTC.

The chain uses TRBV4-1 and TRBJ2-1; 8 bases agree with TRBD1. V lost 1 base and J lost 2; bases outside the gene matches: 13. This CDR3 has 19 amino acids. Germline CDR1 is MGHRA and CDR2 is YSYEKL. CDR3: CASSQVIKDRDFPYNEQFF. The CDR3 DNA sequence: TGCGCCAGCAGCCAAGTTATTAAGGACAGGGACTTTCCCTACAATGAGCAGTTCTTC.

The chain couples TRBV27 to TRBJ2-7; no clear D. Germline CDR1 and CDR2: MNHEY and SMNVEV (reference sequence). The V and J ends lost 2 bases and 1 base respectively, with 12 bases between them. The CDR3 sequence is 15 residues long. CDR3 region: CASSLEPDRSYEQYF. The DNA for the CDR3 is TGTGCCAGCAGTTTAGAACCTGATAGGTCCTACGAGCAGTACTTC.

The CDR3 spells CASSQEWTGQETQYF. The CDR3 region has the DNA TGCGCCAGCAGCCAAGAATGGACAGGCCAAGAGACCCAGTACTTC. The chain couples TRBV4-1 to TRBJ2-5; 7 bases map to TRBD1. V lost 0 bases, J lost 1 base, and 2 bases stayed unmatched. The CDR3 is 15 residues long. CDR1 and CDR2 from the germline V gene are MGHRA and YSYEKL.

V and J are TRBV5-1 and TRBJ1-2; D possibly corresponds to TRBD1 (6 bases). V lost 0 bases, J lost 6 bases, and 18 bases lay in between. Germline V gene sequence: CDR1 SGHRS, CDR2 YFSETQ. The CDR3 loop spans 16 amino acids. The CDR3 coding sequence is TGCGCCAGCAGCTTGGGTTACAGGGCAGAGTCGAATGGCTACACCTTC. This sequence encodes CASSLGYRAESNGYTF.

This chain uses TRBV5-1 with TRBJ2-2; tentative D call: TRBD1 (5 bases). Germline V gives CDR1 SGHRS, CDR2 YFSETQ. CDR3 size: 15 residues. Trimming stripped 4 bases from V and 2 bases from J, with 12 bases between. The CDR3: CASSPKGPNTGELFF. The DNA for the CDR3 is TGCGCCAGCAGCCCTAAGGGGCCCAACACCGGGGAGCTGTTTTTT.

In its sample, this clone was seen once. The genes are TRBV7-9 and TRBJ2-6, with D perhaps matching TRBD1 (6 bases). The CDR3 is made up of 17 amino acids. Germline CDR1 is SEHNR and CDR2 is FQNEAQ (reference sequence). V lost 2 bases and J 2 bases, leaving 13 bases between the germline ends. In nucleotides, the CDR3 is TGTGCCAGCAGCTTATGGGGGCAAGCTACTGGGGCCAACGTCCTGACTTTC. This sequence encodes CASSLWGQATGANVLTF.

The gene calls are TRBV6-5 and TRBJ1-1, with 7 nucleotides matching TRBD1. CDR1 and CDR2 (germline): MNHEY, SVGAGI. V gave up 8 bases and J gave up 4 bases; unmatched junction bases: 7. The CDR3 runs to 13 residues. CDR3 in DNA: TGTGCCAGCGGACGGGACAGTGGCACTGAAGCTTTCTTT. The encoded protein is CASGRDSGTEAFF.

V gene TRBV6-1 combines with J gene TRBJ2-2; perhaps TRBD1 as D (5 bases). Germline V gene lookup returns CDR1 MNHNS and CDR2 SASEGT. The ends were cut back, 2 bases at V and 6 bases at J, with 10 bases in the middle. The CDR3 has 14 residues. The CDR3 region is CASSEYRQAGELFF. The DNA for the CDR3 is TGTGCCAGCAGTGAATACAGGCAAGCCGGGGAGCTGTTTTTT.

The chain uses TRBV7-8 and TRBJ1-1; D possibly corresponds to TRBD1 (5 bases). The CDR3 contains 13 residues. The germline V gene encodes CDR1 SGHVS and CDR2 FQNEAQ. The V gene lost 5 bases and the J gene lost 8 bases, with 15 bases spanning the gap. The CDR3 sequence: CASSVGRGLEAFF. CDR3 DNA: TGTGCCAGCAGCGTGGGACGCGGATTAGAAGCTTTCTTT.

The chain has TRBV7-6 and TRBJ1-6, with D unresolved. This CDR3 comprises 14 residues. Per germline, CDR1 SGHVS and CDR2 FNYEAQ. V dropped 2 bases and J dropped 4 bases, with 6 bases sitting between them. CDR3 nucleotide sequence: TGTGCCAGCAGCTTACTGGATTATAATTCACCCCTCCACTTT. This sequence encodes CASSLLDYNSPLHF. Together with reference TRBV7-6 and TRBJ1-6, the CDR3 gives the full variable domain: GAGVSQSPRYKVTKRGQDVALRCDPISGHVSLYWYRQALGQGPEFLTYFNYEAQQDKSGLPNDRFSAERPEGSISTLTIQRTEQRDSAMYRCASSLLDYNSPLHFGNGTRLTVT.

This sequence joins TRBV9 and TRBJ1-2; 7 bases match TRBD1. CDR1 is SGDLS, CDR2 YYNGEE, per germline. J gave up 6 bases and V 3 bases, and 8 bases lay outside the gene matches. This CDR3 is 14 amino acids long. The CDR3 nucleotides read TGTGCCAGCAGCGGGGACAGAGTAGGGCATGGCTACACCTTC. Amino acid sequence: CASSGDRVGHGYTF.

This chain joins TRBV6-5 and TRBJ1-2, with a possible D match to TRBD1 (6 bases). Germline assignment: CDR1 MNHEY and CDR2 SVGAGI. This CDR3 spans 14 amino acids. Trimming took 8 bases from V and 6 from J, leaving 19 bases between them. The CDR3 region is CASCVRGAVDGYTF. In DNA, the CDR3 is TGTGCCAGCTGCGTCAGGGGTGCAGTCGATGGCTACACCTTC.

This clone was seen just once. This sequence joins TRBV18 and TRBJ1-1; 11 bases are a match to TRBD1. CDR1 KGHSH and CDR2 LQKENI come from the germline V gene. This CDR3 is 17 amino acids long. V dropped 2 bases and J dropped 1; count of bases not matched to a gene: 6. CDR3 DNA sequence: TGTGCCAGCTCACCAGGGCGGACAGGGGGCCGGAACACTGAAGCTTTCTTT. Translated, it gives CASSPGRTGGRNTEAFF.

V usage is TRBV5-1 and J usage is TRBJ2-7; a weak D match, TRBD1 (5 bases). Trimming shortened V by 1 base and J by 3 bases, and 20 bases separated the two germline ends. The V gene's germline CDR1 is SGHRS and CDR2 YFSETQ. This CDR3 contains 17 residues. The CDR3 sequence: CASSLRGWDFLVYEQYF. The CDR3 DNA reads TGCGCCAGCAGCTTGAGGGGATGGGATTTTTTAGTCTACGAGCAGTACTTC.

V usage is TRBV6-1 and J usage is TRBJ1-2; possible D gene TRBD1, 5 bases. CDR1 is MNHNS and CDR2 is SASEGT in the germline V gene. The length of the CDR3 is 15 residues. The ends were cut back, 2 bases at V and 0 bases at J, with 10 bases in the middle. The DNA for the CDR3 is TGTGCCAGCAGTGAATGGGGGGGAACTAACTATGGCTACACCTTC. This codes for CASSEWGGTNYGYTF.

The chain couples TRBV5-1 to TRBJ1-2; the D is unclear. Trimming cost V 0 bases and J 0 bases, with 9 bases left between them. The CDR3 consists of 15 residues. CDR1 is SGHRS, CDR2 YFSETQ, per germline. The CDR3 sequence is CASSLDSSANYGYTF. The CDR3 nucleotides are TGCGCCAGCAGCTTGGATTCGTCAGCTAACTATGGCTACACCTTC.

The rearrangement joins TRBV21-1 to TRBJ2-7; the listed D gene, TRBD2, was not tested against the DNA. TRBV21-1 is a listed pseudogene. This CDR3 has 9 residues. The CDR3 is CRGSYEQYF. The DNA for the CDR3 is TGCCGCGGGTCCTACGAGCAGTACTTC.

The chain uses TRBV7-2 and TRBJ1-3; 10 nucleotides line up with TRBD1. Germline V CDR1 and CDR2: SGHTA, FQGNSA. The junction had 10 bases not matched to a gene; V was cut back by 10 bases and J by 1 base. This CDR3 has 16 amino acids. The CDR3 region is CATSTGGRVSGNTIYF. The CDR3 bases are TGTGCCACCTCGACAGGGGGCAGGGTATCTGGAAACACCATATATTTT. Full variable domain (outside the CDR3, taken from reference TRBV7-2 and TRBJ1-3): GAGVSQSPSNKVTEKGKDVELRCDPISGHTALYWYRQSLGQGLEFLIYFQGNSAPDKSGLPSDRFSAERTGGSVSTLTIQRTQQEDSAVYLCATSTGGRVSGNTIYFGEGSWLTVV.

V and J are TRBV2 and TRBJ2-7; D is perhaps TRBD2 (7 bases). Trimming left V 8 bases short and J 5 bases short, with 16 bases between. Germline CDR1 is SNHLY and CDR2 is FYNNEI. This CDR3 has 13 amino acids. CDR3 nucleotides: TGTGCCAGCTGTTTAGGGGGGGAGGACGAGCAGTACTTC. Amino acid sequence: CASCLGGEDEQYF. Based on the CDR3 plus reference TRBV2 and TRBJ2-7, the full variable domain is EPEVTQTPSHQVTQMGQEVILRCVPISNHLYFYWYRQILGQKVEFLVSFYNNEISEKSEIFDDQFSVERPDGSNFTLKIRSTKLEDSAMYFCASCLGGEDEQYFGPGTRLTVT.

In this sample, this clone turned up once. The chain links TRBV7-3 to TRBJ2-7; no reliable D call. Trimming took 1 base from V and 6 from J, leaving 10 bases between them. The CDR3 consists of 13 residues. The germline CDR1 and CDR2 sequences are SGHTA and FQGTGA. CDR3 in DNA: TGTGCCAGCAGCTTAATGGTGGGTGGCGAGCAGTACTTC. Its translation is CASSLMVGGEQYF. Variable domain in full (rest from reference TRBV7-3 and TRBJ2-7): GAGVSQTPSNKVTEKGKYVELRCDPISGHTALYWYRQSLGQGPEFLIYFQGTGAADDSGLPNDRFFAVRPEGSVSTLKIQRTERGDSAVYLCASSLMVGGEQYFGPGTRLTVT.

The CDR3 is CASSYREGNQPQHF. The CDR3 DNA sequence: TGTGCCAGCAGTTACAGGGAGGGCAATCAGCCCCAGCATTTT. The rearrangement uses TRBV6-2 or TRBV6-3 and TRBJ1-5; D is undetermined. V was cut by 2 bases and J by 2 bases, with 7 bases left in between. Germline CDR1 MNHEY, CDR2 SVGEGT. The CDR3 sequence is 14 residues long.

This sequence joins TRBV4-1 and TRBJ1-1; 12 bases map to TRBD1. The germline V gene encodes CDR1 MGHRA and CDR2 YSYEKL. Trimming cost V 1 base and J 11 bases; bases outside gene matches: 5. The CDR3 spans 14 residues. CDR3 sequence: CASSQAGQGARAFF. In DNA form, the CDR3 reads TGCGCCAGCAGCCAAGCGGGACAGGGGGCACGGGCTTTCTTT.

The CDR3 DNA reads TGCGCCAGCAGCTTGGTGGTCGGCGGGACCTACGAGCAGTACTTC. As protein: CASSLVVGGTYEQYF. J is TRBJ2-7 and V is TRBV5-1, with D possibly matching TRBD2 (6 bases). CDR3 length: 15 amino acids. Per the germline V gene, CDR1 is SGHRS and CDR2 is YFSETQ. V was clipped by 0 bases and J by 2 bases, with 12 bases between them.